The clone carrying this TCR beta chain was detected a few times. The source of the sample is a study of T cells after yellow fever vaccination. From the 5' RACE reads, TCRdb called clonotypes with MiXCR, one entry per CDR3 protein. Of more than 80,000 distinct CDR3 sequences in the sample, under 7% are singletons; the top ten hold roughly 39%. Deletions cut 0 bases from V and 4 bases from J, with 13 bases between. CDR1 is SGHKS, CDR2 YYEKEE, per germline (reference sequence). The CDR3 extends over 15 amino acids. The TCR sequence derives from a man younger than 30 who received the YFV17D yellow fever vaccine. The chain employs TRBV5-5 and TRBJ1-1, with D unresolved. Specimen: CD8+ T cells sorted from PBMCs, collected 10 days after the yellow fever booster vaccination. The CDR3 bases are TGTGCCAGCAGCTTGGGGGCGTCGGGGAGCACTGAAGCTTTCTTT. Encoded protein: CASSLGASGSTEAFF. The full variable domain, in which reference TRBV5-5 and TRBJ1-1 provide the parts outside the CDR3, is DAGVTQSPTHLIKTRGQQVTLRCSPISGHKSVSWYQQVLGQGPQFIFQYYEKEERGRGNFPDRFSARQFPNYSSELNVNALLLGDSALYLCASSLGASGSTEAFFGQGTRLTVV.